This T cell receptor (beta chain) was obtained from a study of shared clonotypes between healthy human individuals. Libraries were prepared by immunoSEQ multiplex PCR; TCRdb keeps only in-frame clonotypes and omits some of them. The sample contains about 1,900,000 clones, about 95% of which appear only once. Naive CD8 cells comprised CD45RO-negative, CCR7-positively selected cells, excluding terminally differentiated effector memory CD45RA+ cells. The sequence was collected from a young man in good health. Sample: naive CD8+ T cells sorted from blood.

The CDR3 spells CASSVAIQGTTNYGYTF. CDR3 in DNA: TGTGCCAGCAGCGTAGCTATTCAGGGGACGACTAACTATGGCTACACCTTC. This chain links TRBV9 with TRBJ1-2, with D perhaps TRBD1 (6 bases). The length of the CDR3 is 17 residues. V was cut by 0 bases and J by 0 bases, with 15 bases left in between. CDR1 is SGDLS, CDR2 YYNGEE, per germline. Using reference TRBV9 and TRBJ1-2 for the parts outside the CDR3, the full variable domain is DSGVTQTPKHLITATGQRVTLRCSPRSGDLSVYWYQQSLDQGLQFLIQYYNGEERAKGNILERFSAQQFPDLHSELNLSSLELGDSALYFCASSVAIQGTTNYGYTFGSGTRLTVV.